The sequence of this T cell receptor beta chain was determined in a study of blood T cell repertoires in COVID-19. The V segment lost 5 bases and the J segment 6 bases; nucleotides outside the gene matches: 8. CDR3 size: 15 residues. Germline V gives CDR1 SEHNR, CDR2 FQNEAQ (reference sequence). The assay was immunoSEQ multiplex PCR, and TCRdb's table has in-frame clones only and misses some. Of 130,000 or so clones listed, approximately 90% were seen once; the top ten hold 1.5% to 1.7%. The chain is built from TRBV7-9 and TRBJ2-3; TRBD1 matches at 10 bases. The receptor comes from a human donor in a cohort sampled during active COVID-19. The sequenced sample consisted of peripheral blood. The CDR3 protein is CASSQRTGGTDTQYF. For the CDR3, the DNA is TGTGCCAGCAGCCAACGGACAGGGGGGACGGATACGCAGTATTTT.